The 15 T cell receptor beta chains given below trace back to one sample, sequenced in a study of lymphopenia after photon versus proton radiotherapy (dated by TCRdb to about 2019). The library was prepared using the immunoSEQ multiplex PCR assay. As stored in TCRdb, this immuneACCESS dataset retains in-frame rearrangements with V and J assigned. A fraction of the clones does not appear; measured against another copy, unresolved V genes explain less than half of the discrepancy, and the remainder lacks a known reason. This sample comprises 75,000 to 90,000 clones, around four fifths of them detected only once. The ten largest account for over 1.1% of the sample. Material: peripheral blood, obtained from a patient treated with proton-based radiotherapy. The receptors originated from a man aged 60 to 69 with pancreatic cancer.

J is TRBJ2-7 and V is TRBV29-1; 11 bases align to TRBD1. The CDR3 has 13 amino acids. The V gene end was trimmed by 7 bases and the J gene end by 4 bases; junction bases not matched to a gene: 6. Germline assignment: CDR1 SQVTM and CDR2 ANQGSEA. The DNA of the CDR3 is TGCAGCGCCCATGGACAGGGGGCTTACGAGCAGTACTTC. Translation: CSAHGQGAYEQYF.

The chain is built from TRBV5-8 and TRBJ2-1, with D perhaps assigned TRBD1 or TRBD2 (7 bases each). This CDR3 has 12 residues. The V end was cut by 7 bases, the J end by 6 bases, with 11 bases between. Germline CDR1 and CDR2: SGHTS and YDEGEE. The CDR3, as DNA: TGTGCCAGCGCGGGGGACAGCAATGAGCAGTTCTTC. Translated: CASAGDSNEQFF.

The chain is built from TRBV19 and TRBJ1-5, with a tentative D call TRBD1 (5 bases). This CDR3 has 14 residues. Germline V CDR1 and CDR2: LNHDA, SQIVND (reference sequence). The ends were cut back, 9 bases at V and 5 bases at J, with 17 bases in the middle. The CDR3 DNA follows: TGTGCCAGCCACCCGTACAGGAATGATCAGCCCCAGCATTTT. Its protein product is CASHPYRNDQPQHF.

The chain uses TRBV7-2 and TRBJ2-5; TRBD2 might be the D (6 bases). Germline values: CDR1 SGHTA, CDR2 FQGNSA. Trimming removed 0 bases at V and 1 base at J, with 9 bases between. The CDR3 loop spans 15 amino acids. This CDR3 reads CASSLAAGRQETQYF. CDR3 nucleotides: TGTGCCAGCAGCTTAGCTGCGGGACGCCAAGAGACCCAGTACTTC.

This clone was seen more than once but under ten times. This chain joins TRBV19 and TRBJ1-5; a possible D gene is TRBD1 (5 bases). The V end lost 7 bases, the J end lost 2 bases, and 21 bases lay between the germline ends. The CDR3 is made up of 17 amino acids. Germline V gene data show CDR1 as LNHDA and CDR2 as SQIVND (reference sequence). CDR3 amino acids: CASTRTGGDGGNQPQHF. DNA for the CDR3: TGTGCCAGTACCCGAACAGGCGGGGACGGGGGCAATCAGCCCCAGCATTTT. The variable domain in full, with the rest retrieved from reference TRBV19 and TRBJ1-5, is DGGITQSPKYLFRKEGQNVTLSCEQNLNHDAMYWYRQDPGQGLRLIYYSQIVNDFQKGDIAEGYSVSREKKESFPLTVTSAQKNPTAFYLCASTRTGGDGGNQPQHFGDGTRLSIL.

The rearrangement uses TRBV28 and TRBJ2-7, with 9 bases fitting TRBD2. The CDR3 spans 16 residues. CDR1 and CDR2 from the germline V gene are MDHEN and SYDVKM. With V trimmed by 5 bases and J by 9 bases, 17 bases remained unmatched. Here the CDR3 DNA reads TGTGCCAGCAGTGGCAGTAGCGCTAGCGGGAATTCGCGGCAGTACTTC. This translates into CASSGSSASGNSRQYF.

This sequence joins TRBV19 and TRBJ2-7, with TRBD2 as a possible D gene (5 bases). The germline V gene encodes CDR1 LNHDA and CDR2 SQIVND (reference sequence). Trimming took off 1 base at V and 5 bases at J, with 15 bases between the two ends. CDR3 length: 15 amino acids. The CDR3: CASSIGGGSGDEQYF. The DNA of the CDR3 is TGTGCCAGTAGTATAGGGGGTGGGAGTGGAGACGAGCAGTACTTC. Full variable domain (rest looked up from reference TRBV19 and TRBJ2-7): DGGITQSPKYLFRKEGQNVTLSCEQNLNHDAMYWYRQDPGQGLRLIYYSQIVNDFQKGDIAEGYSVSREKKESFPLTVTSAQKNPTAFYLCASSIGGGSGDEQYFGPGTRLTVT.

As to this clone: The junction does not match germline at one end; this may be a read error. The CDR3 sequence: CASSYLGTGAQHF. The CDR3 bases are TGTGCCAGCAGTTATTTAGGGACAGGGGCCCAACATTTT. The rearrangement uses TRBV28 and TRBJ1-5; 10 positions agree with TRBD1. Germline lookup yields CDR1 MDHEN and CDR2 SYDVKM. The CDR3 covers 13 residues.

CDR3 residues: CAISASPGLDPYNEQFF. The CDR3 DNA reads as TGTGCCATCAGCGCCTCTCCGGGACTAGACCCCTACAATGAGCAGTTCTTC. This chain links TRBV10-3 with TRBJ2-1; 8 positions match TRBD2. Germline values: CDR1 ENHRY, CDR2 SYGVKD. V lost 6 bases, J lost 2 bases, and 12 bases stayed unmatched. This CDR3 has 17 residues.

J is TRBJ2-1 and V is TRBV29-1, with unresolved D. CDR3 length: 15 residues. CDR1 is SQVTM and CDR2 is ANQGSEA in the germline V gene. The V end lost 3 bases, the J end lost 2 bases, and 14 bases lay between the germline ends. The CDR3 DNA follows: TGCAGCGTTGAGCAGGCGGACGCAACCTACAATGAGCAGTTCTTC. Translated: CSVEQADATYNEQFF.

CDR3 residues: CASRNTAGYGYTF. The CDR3 nucleotides are TGTGCCAGCAGAAACACGGCGGGCTATGGCTACACCTTC. The chain is built from TRBV6-1 and TRBJ1-2; D remains unclear. V was clipped by 6 bases and J by 4 bases, with 12 bases between them. Germline CDR1 and CDR2: MNHNS and SASEGT. The CDR3 runs 13 residues.

This chain uses TRBV6-6 with TRBJ2-7; the match to TRBD1 covers 7 bases. CDR1 is MNHNY and CDR2 is SVGAGI in the germline V gene (reference sequence). Trimming cost V 4 bases and J 6 bases; bases outside gene matches: 12. This CDR3 contains 15 residues. The CDR3 spells CASSSERQGPGEQYF. The CDR3 region has the DNA TGTGCCAGCAGTTCCGAAAGACAGGGACCCGGCGAGCAGTACTTC.

The V gene is TRBV5-1, the J gene TRBJ2-1; 7 bases fit TRBD1. J was trimmed by 3 bases and V by 2 bases; bases with no gene match: 8. CDR3 size: 16 residues. Looked up from germline, CDR1 is SGHRS and CDR2 is YFSETQ. The CDR3 protein is CASSLTGTVYYNEQFF. CDR3 DNA sequence: TGCGCCAGCAGCTTAACCGGGACAGTCTACTACAATGAGCAGTTCTTC.

The rearrangement links TRBV19 to TRBJ2-5, with D unresolved. Looked up from germline, CDR1 is LNHDA and CDR2 is SQIVND (reference sequence). The V gene lost 5 bases and the J gene lost 5 bases, with 6 bases spanning the gap. CDR3 length: 11 residues. The CDR3 DNA follows: TGTGCCAGTAGTCGGCGGGAGACCCAGTACTTC. It codes for CASSRRETQYF.

This clone occurred once. This chain links TRBV25-1 with TRBJ2-5; possible D gene TRBD1, 6 bases. The CDR3 extends over 14 amino acids. Trimming shortened V by 3 bases and J by 7 bases, and 15 bases separated the two germline ends. Germline V gene data show CDR1 as MGHDK and CDR2 as SYGVNS. Here the CDR3 reads CASSESGVGVTQYF. The DNA for the CDR3 is TGTGCCAGCAGTGAGTCAGGGGTTGGAGTGACCCAGTACTTC.